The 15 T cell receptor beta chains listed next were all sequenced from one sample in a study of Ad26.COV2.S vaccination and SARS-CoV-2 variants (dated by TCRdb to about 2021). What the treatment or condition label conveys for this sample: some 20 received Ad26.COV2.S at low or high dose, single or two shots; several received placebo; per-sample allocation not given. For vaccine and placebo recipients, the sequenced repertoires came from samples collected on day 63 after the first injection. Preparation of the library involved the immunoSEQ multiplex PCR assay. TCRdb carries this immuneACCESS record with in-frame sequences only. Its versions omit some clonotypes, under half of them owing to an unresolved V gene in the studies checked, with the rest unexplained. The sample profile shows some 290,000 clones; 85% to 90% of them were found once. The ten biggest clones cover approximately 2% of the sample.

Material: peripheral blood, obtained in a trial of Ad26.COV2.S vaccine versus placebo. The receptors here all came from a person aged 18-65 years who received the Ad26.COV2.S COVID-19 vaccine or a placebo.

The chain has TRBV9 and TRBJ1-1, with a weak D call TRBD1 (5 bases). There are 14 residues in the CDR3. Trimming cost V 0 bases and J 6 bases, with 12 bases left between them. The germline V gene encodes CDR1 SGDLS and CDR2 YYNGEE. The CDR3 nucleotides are TGTGCCAGCAGCGTAGGGAAGGGGACTTCTGAAGCTTTCTTT. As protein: CASSVGKGTSEAFF. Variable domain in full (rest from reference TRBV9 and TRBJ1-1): DSGVTQTPKHLITATGQRVTLRCSPRSGDLSVYWYQQSLDQGLQFLIQYYNGEERAKGNILERFSAQQFPDLHSELNLSSLELGDSALYFCASSVGKGTSEAFFGQGTRLTVV.

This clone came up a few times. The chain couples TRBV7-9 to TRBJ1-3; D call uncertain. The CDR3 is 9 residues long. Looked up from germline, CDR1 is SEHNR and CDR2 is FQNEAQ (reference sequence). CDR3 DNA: TGTGGGACGGGAAACACCATATATTTT. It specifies CGTGNTIYF.

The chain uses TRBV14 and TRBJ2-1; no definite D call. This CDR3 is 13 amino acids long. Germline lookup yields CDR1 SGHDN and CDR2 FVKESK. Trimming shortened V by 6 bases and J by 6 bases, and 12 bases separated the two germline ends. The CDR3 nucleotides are TGTGCCAGCAGGAGAGGCCTCGTCAATGAGCAGTTCTTC. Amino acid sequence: CASRRGLVNEQFF.

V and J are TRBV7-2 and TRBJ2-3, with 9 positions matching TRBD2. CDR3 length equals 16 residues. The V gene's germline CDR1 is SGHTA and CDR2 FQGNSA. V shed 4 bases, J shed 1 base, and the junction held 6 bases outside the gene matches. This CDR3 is CASSSNLAGGTDTQYF. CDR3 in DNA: TGTGCCAGCAGCTCCAATTTAGCGGGGGGCACAGATACGCAGTATTTT.

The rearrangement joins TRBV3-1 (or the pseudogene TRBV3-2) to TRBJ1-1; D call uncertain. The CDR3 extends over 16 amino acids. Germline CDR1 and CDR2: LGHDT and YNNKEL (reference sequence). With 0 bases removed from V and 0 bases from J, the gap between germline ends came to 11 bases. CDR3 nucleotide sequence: TGTGCCAGCAGCCAAGACGATGGACGGGTGAACACTGAAGCTTTCTTT. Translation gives CASSQDDGRVNTEAFF.

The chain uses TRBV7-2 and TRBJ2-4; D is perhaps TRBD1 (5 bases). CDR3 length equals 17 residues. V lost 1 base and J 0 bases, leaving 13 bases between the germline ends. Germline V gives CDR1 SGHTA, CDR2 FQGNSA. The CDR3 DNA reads TGTGCCAGCAGCTTAGAACCGGCAGGGCTAGCCAAAAACATTCAGTACTTC. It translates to CASSLEPAGLAKNIQYF.

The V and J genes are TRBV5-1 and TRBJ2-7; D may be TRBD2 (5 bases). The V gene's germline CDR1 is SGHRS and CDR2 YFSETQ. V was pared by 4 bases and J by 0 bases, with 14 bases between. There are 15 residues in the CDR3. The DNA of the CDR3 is TGCGCCAGCAGCATAAGGTCGGGGAGCTCCTACGAGCAGTACTTC. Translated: CASSIRSGSSYEQYF.

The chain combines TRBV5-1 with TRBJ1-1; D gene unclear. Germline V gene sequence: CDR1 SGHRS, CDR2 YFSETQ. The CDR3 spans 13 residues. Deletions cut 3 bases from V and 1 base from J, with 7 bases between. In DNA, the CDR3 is TGCGCCAGCAGCTCGCAGGCGAACACTGAAGCTTTCTTT. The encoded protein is CASSSQANTEAFF.

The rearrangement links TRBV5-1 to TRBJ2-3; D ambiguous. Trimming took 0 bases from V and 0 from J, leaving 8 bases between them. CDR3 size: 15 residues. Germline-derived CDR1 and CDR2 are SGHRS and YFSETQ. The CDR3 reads CASSLVHSSTDTQYF. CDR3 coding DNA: TGCGCCAGCAGCTTGGTCCACTCTAGCACAGATACGCAGTATTTT. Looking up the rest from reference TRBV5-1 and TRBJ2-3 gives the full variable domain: KAGVTQTPRYLIKTRGQQVTLSCSPISGHRSVSWYQQTPGQGLQFLFEYFSETQRNKGNFPGRFSGRQFSNSRSEMNVSTLELGDSALYLCASSLVHSSTDTQYFGPGTRLTVL.

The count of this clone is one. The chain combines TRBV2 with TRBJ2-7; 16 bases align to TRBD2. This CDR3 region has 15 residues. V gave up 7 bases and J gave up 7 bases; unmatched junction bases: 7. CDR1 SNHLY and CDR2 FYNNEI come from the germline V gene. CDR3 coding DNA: TGTGCCAGCATGGGGACTAGCGGGGGGGCCGGAGAGCAGTACTTC. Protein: CASMGTSGGAGEQYF.

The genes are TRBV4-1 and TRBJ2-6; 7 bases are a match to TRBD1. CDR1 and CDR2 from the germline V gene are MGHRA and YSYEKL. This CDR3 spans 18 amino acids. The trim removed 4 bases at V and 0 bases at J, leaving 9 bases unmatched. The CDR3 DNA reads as TGCGCCAGCAGCCGACAGGACAGGCTAGGCTCTGGGGCCAACGTCCTGACTTTC. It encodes CASSRQDRLGSGANVLTF.

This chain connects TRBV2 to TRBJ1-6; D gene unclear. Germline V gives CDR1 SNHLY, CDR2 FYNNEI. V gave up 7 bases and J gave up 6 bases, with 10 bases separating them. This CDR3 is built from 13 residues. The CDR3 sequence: CASMRTSNSPLHF. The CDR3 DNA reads TGTGCCAGCATGAGGACGTCTAATTCACCCCTCCACTTT.

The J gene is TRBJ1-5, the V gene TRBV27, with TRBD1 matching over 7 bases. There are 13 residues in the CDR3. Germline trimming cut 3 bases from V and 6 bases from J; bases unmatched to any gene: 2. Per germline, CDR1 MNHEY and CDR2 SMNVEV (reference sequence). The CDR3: CASSLEGAQPQHF. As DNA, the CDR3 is TGTGCCAGCAGTTTGGAGGGGGCTCAGCCCCAGCATTTT.

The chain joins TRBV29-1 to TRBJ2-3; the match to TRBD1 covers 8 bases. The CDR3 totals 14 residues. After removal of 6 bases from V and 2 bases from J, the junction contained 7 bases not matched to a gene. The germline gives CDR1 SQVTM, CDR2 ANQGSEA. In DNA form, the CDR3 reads TGCAGCGTGGACCGGGACAGGAACACAGATACGCAGTATTTT. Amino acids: CSVDRDRNTDTQYF.

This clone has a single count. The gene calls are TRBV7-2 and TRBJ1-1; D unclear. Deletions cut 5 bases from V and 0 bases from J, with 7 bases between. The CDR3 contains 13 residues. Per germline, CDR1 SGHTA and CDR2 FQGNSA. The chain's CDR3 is CASSPRVNTEAFF. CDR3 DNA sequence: TGTGCCAGCAGCCCGAGGGTGAACACTGAAGCTTTCTTT.